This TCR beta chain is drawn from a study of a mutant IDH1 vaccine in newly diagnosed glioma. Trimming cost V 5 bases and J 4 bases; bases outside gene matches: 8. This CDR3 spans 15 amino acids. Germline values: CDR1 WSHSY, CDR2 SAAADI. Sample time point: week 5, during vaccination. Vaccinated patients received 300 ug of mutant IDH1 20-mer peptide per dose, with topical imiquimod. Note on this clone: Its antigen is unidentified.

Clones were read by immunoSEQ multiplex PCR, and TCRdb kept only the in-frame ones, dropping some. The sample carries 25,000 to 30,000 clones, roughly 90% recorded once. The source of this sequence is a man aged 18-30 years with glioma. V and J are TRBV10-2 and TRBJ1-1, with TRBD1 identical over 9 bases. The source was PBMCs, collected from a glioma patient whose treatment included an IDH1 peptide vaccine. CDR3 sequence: CASSPGTGLGTEAFF. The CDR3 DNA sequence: TGCGCCAGCAGTCCGGGGACAGGGCTCGGCACTGAAGCTTTCTTT.